Here is one TCR beta chain with its context. Antigen specificity is unknown. Trimming took 1 base from V and 0 from J, leaving 9 bases between them. Per the germline V gene, CDR1 is LGHDT and CDR2 is YNNKEL (reference sequence). The CDR3 covers 15 residues. To make TCR beta libraries, researchers used iRepertoire HTBI primers and Arm-PCR of CDR3 regions. TCRdb reanalysed the multiplex PCR reads using MiXCR and keeps one entry per CDR3 protein. The table has around 400,000 distinct CDR3 sequences, around 20% seen once. Time point given: persistent/refractory GD, antithyroid drugs over 5 years with positive TRAb. Preparation of the TCR library used RNA extracted from PBMCs. The data were taken from a study of regulatory T cells in long-lasting Graves disease. Study details: Those with persistent Graves' disease had received antithyroid drugs for over 5 years with positive TSH receptor antibodies.

Study observations and caveats: Between persistent patients, 2,500 to 3,500 public clonotypes were shared, exceeding the approximately 870 shared between new patients. Favored usage of TRBV28, TRBJ1-2 and TRBJ2-5 was recorded in persistent disease.

The receptor comes from a female donor with Graves disease. Sequences were derived from peripheral blood mononuclear cells (PBMCs), sampled when the disease was refractory, from a patient treated with antithyroid drugs. The chain is built from TRBV3-1 and TRBJ2-5; no clear D. CDR3 region: CASSQALNYQETQYF. The CDR3 region has the DNA TGTGCCAGCAGCCAAGCGTTGAACTACCAAGAGACCCAGTACTTC.